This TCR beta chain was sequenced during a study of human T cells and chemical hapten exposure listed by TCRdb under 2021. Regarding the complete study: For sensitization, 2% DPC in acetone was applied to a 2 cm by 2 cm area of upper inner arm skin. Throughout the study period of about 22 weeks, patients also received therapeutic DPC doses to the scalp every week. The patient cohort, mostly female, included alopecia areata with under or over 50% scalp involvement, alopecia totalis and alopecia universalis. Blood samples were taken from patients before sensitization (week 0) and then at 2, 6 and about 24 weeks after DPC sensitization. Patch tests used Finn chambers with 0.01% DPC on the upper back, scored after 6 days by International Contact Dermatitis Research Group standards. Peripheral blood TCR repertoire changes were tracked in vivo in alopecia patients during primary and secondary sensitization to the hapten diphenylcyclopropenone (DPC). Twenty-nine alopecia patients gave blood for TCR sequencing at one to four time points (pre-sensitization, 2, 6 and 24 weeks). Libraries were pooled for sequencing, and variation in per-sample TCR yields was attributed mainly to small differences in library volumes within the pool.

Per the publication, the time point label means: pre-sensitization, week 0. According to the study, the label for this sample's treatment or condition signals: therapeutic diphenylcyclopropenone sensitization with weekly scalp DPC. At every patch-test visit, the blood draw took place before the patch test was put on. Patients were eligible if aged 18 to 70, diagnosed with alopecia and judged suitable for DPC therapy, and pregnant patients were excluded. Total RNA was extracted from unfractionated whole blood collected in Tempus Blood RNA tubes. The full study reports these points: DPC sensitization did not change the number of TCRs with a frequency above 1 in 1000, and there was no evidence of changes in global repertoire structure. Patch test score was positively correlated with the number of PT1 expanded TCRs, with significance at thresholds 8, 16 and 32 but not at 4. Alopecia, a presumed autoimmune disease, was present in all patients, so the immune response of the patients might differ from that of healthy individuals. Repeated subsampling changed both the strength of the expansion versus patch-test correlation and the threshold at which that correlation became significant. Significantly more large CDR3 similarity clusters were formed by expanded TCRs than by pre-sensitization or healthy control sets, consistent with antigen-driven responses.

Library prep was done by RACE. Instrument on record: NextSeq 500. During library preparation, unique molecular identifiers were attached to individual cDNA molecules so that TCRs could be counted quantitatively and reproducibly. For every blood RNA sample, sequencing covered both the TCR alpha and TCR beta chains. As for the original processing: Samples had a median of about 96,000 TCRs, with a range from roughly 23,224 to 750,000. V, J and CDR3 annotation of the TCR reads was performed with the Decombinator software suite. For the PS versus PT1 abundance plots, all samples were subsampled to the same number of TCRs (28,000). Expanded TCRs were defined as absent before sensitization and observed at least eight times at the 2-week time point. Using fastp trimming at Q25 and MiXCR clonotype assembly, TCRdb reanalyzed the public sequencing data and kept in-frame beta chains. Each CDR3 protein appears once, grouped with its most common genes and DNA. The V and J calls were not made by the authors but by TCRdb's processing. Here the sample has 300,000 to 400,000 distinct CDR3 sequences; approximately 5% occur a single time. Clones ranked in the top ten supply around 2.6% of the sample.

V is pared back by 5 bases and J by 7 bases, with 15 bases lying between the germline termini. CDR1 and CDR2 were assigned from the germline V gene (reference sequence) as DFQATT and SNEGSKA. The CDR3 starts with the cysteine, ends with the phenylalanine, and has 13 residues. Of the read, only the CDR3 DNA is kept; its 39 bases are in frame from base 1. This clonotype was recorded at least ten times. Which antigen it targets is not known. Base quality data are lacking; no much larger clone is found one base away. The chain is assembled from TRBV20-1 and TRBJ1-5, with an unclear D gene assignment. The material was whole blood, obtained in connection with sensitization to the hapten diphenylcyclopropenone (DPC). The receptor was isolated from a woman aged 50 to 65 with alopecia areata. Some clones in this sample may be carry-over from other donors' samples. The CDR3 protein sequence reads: CSAGPGLRQPQHF. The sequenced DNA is TGCAGTGCTGGACCGGGCCTCAGACAGCCCCAGCATTTT.